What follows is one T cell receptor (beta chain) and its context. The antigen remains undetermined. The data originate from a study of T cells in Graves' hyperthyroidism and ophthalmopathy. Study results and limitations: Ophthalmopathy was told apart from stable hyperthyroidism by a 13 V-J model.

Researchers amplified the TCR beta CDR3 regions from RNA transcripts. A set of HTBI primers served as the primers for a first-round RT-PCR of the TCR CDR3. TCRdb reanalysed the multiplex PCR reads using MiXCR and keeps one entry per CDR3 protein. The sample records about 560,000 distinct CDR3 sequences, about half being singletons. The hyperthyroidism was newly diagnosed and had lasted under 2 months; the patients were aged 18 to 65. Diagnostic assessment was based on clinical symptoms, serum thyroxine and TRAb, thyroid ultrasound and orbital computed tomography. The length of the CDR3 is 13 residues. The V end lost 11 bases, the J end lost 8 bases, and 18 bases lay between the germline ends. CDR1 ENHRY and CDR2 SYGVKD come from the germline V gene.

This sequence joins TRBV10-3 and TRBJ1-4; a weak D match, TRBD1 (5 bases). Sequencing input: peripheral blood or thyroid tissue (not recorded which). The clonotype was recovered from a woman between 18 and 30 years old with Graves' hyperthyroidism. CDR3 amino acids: CAAQGFREEKLFF. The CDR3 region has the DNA TGTGCCGCTCAGGGCTTTCGAGAAGAAAAACTGTTTTTT.